Below, 14 T cell receptor beta chains from the same sample are listed, as sequenced in a study of blood T cell repertoires in COVID-19 (dated by TCRdb to 2020 to 2021). Library generation was performed with the immunoSEQ multiplex PCR assay. Here the immuneACCESS table is served through TCRdb, limited to in-frame sequences with V and J called. Missing clones are a known gap in these copies; in checked studies unresolved V genes cover under half, and the rest lacks a known reason. The sample table shows tens of thousands of clones, and 90% are seen once. Of the sample, approximately 1.6% is held by the ten largest clones. The sequencing sample was made of peripheral blood. These receptors all stem from a human donor with active COVID-19. The donor label of this sample is uncertain.

V is TRBV14 and J is TRBJ1-6, with TRBD1 identical over 11 bases. The CDR3 runs 16 residues. Germline V gene sequence: CDR1 SGHDN, CDR2 FVKESK. J lost 5 bases, V lost 1 base, and 1 base had no gene match. CDR3 DNA: TGTGCCAGCAGCCAAGGGACAGGGGGCAATAATTCACCCCTCCACTTT. Amino acid sequence: CASSQGTGGNNSPLHF. Complete variable domain (other parts from reference TRBV14 and TRBJ1-6): EAGVTQFPSHSVIEKGQTVTLRCDPISGHDNLYWYRRVMGKEIKFLLHFVKESKQDESGMPNNRFLAERTGGTYSTLKVQPAELEDSGVYFCASSQGTGGNNSPLHFGNGTRLTVT.

The chain couples TRBV4-3 to TRBJ2-7, with D possibly TRBD1 on 6 matching bases. The CDR3 spans 15 residues. CDR1 is LGHNA and CDR2 is YSLEER in the germline V gene. The ends were cut back, 0 bases at V and 4 bases at J, with 13 bases in the middle. The DNA for the CDR3 is TGCGCCAGCAGCCAAGAAAGGCAGGGGAAGTACGAGCAGTACTTC. Translated: CASSQERQGKYEQYF.

This clone was seen a single time. The J gene is TRBJ2-4, the V gene TRBV28, with TRBD1 matching over 8 bases. Looked up from germline, CDR1 is MDHEN and CDR2 is SYDVKM. CDR3 length: 15 residues. After removal of 6 bases from V and 8 bases from J, the junction contained 12 bases not matched to a gene. The CDR3 reads CASRSRTGWSDIQYF. CDR3 bases: TGTGCCAGCAGATCTAGGACAGGGTGGTCGGACATTCAGTACTTC.

This rearrangement joins TRBV4-1 to TRBJ2-7; possibly TRBD2 for D (6 bases). The CDR3 length is 13 residues. Germline CDR1 and CDR2: MGHRA and YSYEKL. V lost 1 base and J 5 bases, leaving 9 bases between the germline ends. The CDR3: CASSQVGGNEQYF. In nucleotides, the CDR3 is TGCGCCAGCAGCCAAGTTGGAGGGAACGAGCAGTACTTC.

This chain connects TRBV5-1 to TRBJ1-1; no clear D gene. Germline loops: CDR1 SGHRS, CDR2 YFSETQ. CDR3 length: 15 residues. V lost 0 bases and J lost 4, with 13 bases in between. CDR3 coding DNA: TGCGCCAGCAGCTTGGTACCTATGGAGTCCACTGAAGCTTTCTTT. Translation: CASSLVPMESTEAFF.

The chain couples TRBV5-6 to TRBJ1-2, with 9 bases aligning to TRBD1. The junction had 4 bases not matched to a gene; V was cut back by 0 bases and J by 7 bases. This CDR3 region has 14 residues. Germline V gene lookup returns CDR1 SGHDT and CDR2 YYEEEE. The CDR3 coding sequence is TGTGCCAGCAGCTTGGGACAGGGGGGAACTGGCTACACCTTC. Amino acids: CASSLGQGGTGYTF.

V is TRBV9 and J is TRBJ2-2, with a tentative D call TRBD1 (5 bases). CDR1 is SGDLS and CDR2 is YYNGEE in the germline V gene. CDR3 length: 18 residues. V was clipped by 0 bases and J by 2 bases, with 17 bases between them. The CDR3 DNA reads as TGTGCCAGCAGCGTAGAACTACCAAGGGGCACAAACACCGGGGAGCTGTTTTTT. It specifies CASSVELPRGTNTGELFF.

The V call is TRBV7-9, the J call TRBJ2-1, with TRBD1 matching over 9 bases. This CDR3 has 17 residues. Germline loops: CDR1 SEHNR, CDR2 FQNEAQ (reference sequence). The V gene end was trimmed by 5 bases and the J gene end by 7 bases; junction bases not matched to a gene: 15. CDR3 residues: CASSVYGQGWRGNEQFF. The CDR3 nucleotides are TGTGCCAGCAGCGTCTATGGACAGGGGTGGAGGGGGAATGAGCAGTTCTTC. The entire variable domain, with the rest obtained from reference TRBV7-9 and TRBJ2-1, is as follows: DTGVSQNPRHKITKRGQNVTFRCDPISEHNRLYWYRQTLGQGPEFLTYFQNEAQLEKSRLLSDRFSAERPKGSFSTLEIQRTEQGDSAMYLCASSVYGQGWRGNEQFFGPGTRLTVL.

The V call is TRBV10-3, the J call TRBJ2-3; 7 bases line up with TRBD1. The germline V gene has CDR1 ENHRY and CDR2 SYGVKD. The CDR3 loop spans 14 amino acids. The V and J ends lost 5 bases and 2 bases, in that order; junction bases with no gene match: 4. The CDR3 DNA reads as TGTGCCATCAGTAGGACAGGTTACACAGATACGCAGTATTTT. It codes for CAISRTGYTDTQYF.

The rearrangement uses TRBV5-1 and TRBJ2-7; possible D gene TRBD1, 5 bases. V lost 1 base, J lost 2 bases, and 13 bases lay in between. From germline, CDR1 is SGHRS and CDR2 YFSETQ. The CDR3 is 15 amino acids. The CDR3 loop reads CASSLSDRKAYEQYF. The DNA of the CDR3 is TGCGCCAGCAGCTTGTCCGACAGAAAAGCCTACGAGCAGTACTTC.

The genes are TRBV19 and TRBJ2-3, with D perhaps TRBD1 (6 bases). The germline V and J ends were trimmed by 5 bases and 5 bases, with 11 bases remaining between them. The CDR3 covers 13 residues. Germline CDR1 reads LNHDA; CDR2 reads SQIVND (reference sequence). CDR3 DNA sequence: TGTGCCAGTAGTTTGACAGGACTAGATACGCAGTATTTT. Its protein product is CASSLTGLDTQYF.

CDR3 region: CASSQVYRDSYQETQYF. In DNA form, the CDR3 reads TGCGCCAGCAGCCAAGTTTATCGGGACAGTTACCAAGAGACCCAGTACTTC. This chain connects TRBV4-1 to TRBJ2-5; TRBD1 matches at 7 bases. This CDR3 region has 17 residues. V dropped 1 base and J dropped 0; count of bases not matched to a gene: 8. Germline V CDR1 and CDR2: MGHRA, YSYEKL.

Here the CDR3 reads CASSPGTGGSYGYTF. CDR3 coding DNA: TGCGCCAGCAGCCCAGGGACAGGGGGATCCTATGGCTACACCTTC. V and J are TRBV5-1 and TRBJ1-2, with TRBD1 matching 11 bases. This CDR3 is built from 15 residues. J gave up 4 bases and V 4 bases, and 6 bases lay outside the gene matches. CDR1 is SGHRS and CDR2 is YFSETQ in the germline V gene.

Comment on this clone: Other DNA variants within this sample encode the same CDR3. The rearrangement links TRBV9 to TRBJ2-1, with D tentatively TRBD1 (6 bases). Germline V gene sequence: CDR1 SGDLS, CDR2 YYNGEE. The length of the CDR3 is 15 residues. V was clipped by 0 bases and J by 2 bases, with 9 bases between them. Here the CDR3 reads CASSVGSGAYNEQFF. For the CDR3, the DNA is TGTGCCAGCAGCGTAGGTTCAGGGGCCTACAATGAGCAGTTCTTC.